This TCR beta chain was obtained from a study of cytomegalovirus exposure and HLA in healthy donors. Whole-study context: An earlier analysis found around 100 million unique TCR beta sequences from around 180 million T cells. Study outcomes and limitations: Within an earlier analysis, most TCR beta V segments proved productive either about 87% or about 30% of the time. Later work associated 16,951 TCR beta sequences with HLA alleles at 0.05 false discovery rate. A later analysis found most CMV-associated TCR beta chains apparently HLA-restricted.

The CDR3 totals 11 residues. Looked up from germline, CDR1 is GTSNPN and CDR2 is SVGIG (reference sequence). A word on this clone: Its target is unknown. An end of the junction does not agree with germline; a read error may underlie this.

Use of 60 Vbeta and 13 Jbeta primers characterized the PCR. Some clones are missing from TCRdb's copy, which holds only in-frame ones; the method was immunoSEQ multiplex PCR. There are 150,000 to 200,000 clones in the sample; 75% occur only once, and roughly 7.8% lies in the top ten. The source is a middle-aged woman in good health and CMV-seropositive. The sequencing input was PBMCs. The genes are TRBV30 and TRBJ2-3; D might be TRBD2 (6 bases). The CDR3 sequence is CARSGTDTQYF. CDR3 nucleotide sequence: TGTGCCCGGAGCGGGACAGATACGCAGTATTTT.